These 32 T cell receptor beta chains were all obtained from the same sample, sequenced in a study of Tregs in tolerant kidney transplant recipients. TCRdb's copy holds only in-frame clones and misses some; the assay was immunoSEQ multiplex PCR. The sample consists of 15,000 to 18,000 clones, roughly 92% of them appearing once. Sequences were obtained from CD8+ T cells from blood. The receptor source for this set is a human donor in good health.

V and J are TRBV5-1 and TRBJ2-7; D might be TRBD1 (7 bases). The CDR3 runs to 14 residues. Germline V lookup: CDR1 SGHRS, CDR2 YFSETQ. Trimming took off 0 bases at V and 3 bases at J, with 10 bases between the two ends. CDR3 bases: TGCGCCAGCAGCTTGGAGCAGGGGGGCTACGAGCAGTACTTC. Its protein product is CASSLEQGGYEQYF.

This chain uses TRBV9 with TRBJ1-2; 9 bases are shared with TRBD1. The CDR3 has 18 amino acids. V gave up 0 bases and J gave up 0 bases; unmatched junction bases: 9. Germline V gives CDR1 SGDLS, CDR2 YYNGEE. The CDR3 region is CASSVASGTGKANYGYTF. The DNA of the CDR3 is TGTGCCAGCAGCGTAGCTTCCGGGACAGGGAAAGCTAACTATGGCTACACCTTC.

This clone showed up just once. The chain couples TRBV10-3 to TRBJ1-2, with D possibly being TRBD1 (5 bases). The CDR3 runs to 15 residues. The ends were cut back, 5 bases at V and 0 bases at J, with 13 bases in the middle. The V gene's germline CDR1 is ENHRY and CDR2 SYGVKD. As DNA, the CDR3 is TGTGCCATCAGTCAAGGGGTAACTCCTAACTATGGCTACACCTTC. It encodes CAISQGVTPNYGYTF.

The chain joins TRBV7-9 to TRBJ2-2; no definite D call. The CDR3 covers 15 residues. V was trimmed by 6 bases and J by 3 bases, leaving 14 bases between them. Germline CDR1 reads SEHNR; CDR2 reads FQNEAQ (reference sequence). The CDR3 DNA sequence: TGTGCCAGCAGTTCCGGGCCCCCCGACACCGGGGAGCTGTTTTTT. Translation: CASSSGPPDTGELFF. Complete variable domain (other parts from reference TRBV7-9 and TRBJ2-2): DTGVSQNPRHKITKRGQNVTFRCDPISEHNRLYWYRQTLGQGPEFLTYFQNEAQLEKSRLLSDRFSAERPKGSFSTLEIQRTEQGDSAMYLCASSSGPPDTGELFFGEGSRLTVL.

This clone was counted once. V gene TRBV4-3 combines with J gene TRBJ1-2; weak D call: TRBD1 (6 bases). The germline V gene has CDR1 LGHNA and CDR2 YSLEER. V lost 4 bases to trimming and J lost 4 bases, with 13 bases between them. This CDR3 is 14 amino acids long. As DNA, the CDR3 is TGCGCCAGCAGCCGCGGAACAGGGATCTATGGCTACACCTTC. Amino acid sequence: CASSRGTGIYGYTF.

The J gene is TRBJ2-5, the V gene TRBV7-9; 8 nucleotides agree with TRBD2. Germline trimming cut 4 bases from V and 2 bases from J; bases unmatched to any gene: 6. Germline CDR1 reads SEHNR; CDR2 reads FQNEAQ (reference sequence). This CDR3 has 15 amino acids. CDR3 coding DNA: TGTGCCAGCAGCTATCAGCGGGAGTGTCAAGAGACCCAGTACTTC. Residues: CASSYQRECQETQYF.

The chain joins TRBV6-1 to TRBJ2-3, with D uncertain. Deletions cut 1 base from V and 3 bases from J, with 8 bases between. The CDR3 is 14 residues long. In germline, CDR1 is MNHNS, CDR2 SASEGT. In DNA, the CDR3 is TGTGCCAGCAGTGAAGGTGGACGAACAGATACGCAGTATTTT. It codes for CASSEGGRTDTQYF.

This clone came up once. The chain employs TRBV19 and TRBJ1-1, with D possibly matching TRBD1 (6 bases). The CDR3 has 14 amino acids. Trimming stripped 2 bases from V and 0 bases from J, with 7 bases between. Germline CDR1 LNHDA, CDR2 SQIVND (reference sequence). The CDR3 region has the DNA TGTGCCAGTAGTATAAGGGGGATGAACACTGAAGCTTTCTTT. Translation: CASSIRGMNTEAFF.

V usage is TRBV30 and J usage is TRBJ2-2; 9 bases are a match to TRBD1. Trimming removed 2 bases from V and 6 bases from J; junction bases left unmatched: 4. This CDR3 is 14 amino acids long. Germline V lookup: CDR1 GTSNPN, CDR2 SVGIG (reference sequence). The CDR3 DNA is TGTGCCTGGAGTTTGGGACAGGGATCCGGGGAGCTGTTTTTT. Its protein is CAWSLGQGSGELFF. The full variable domain, with the rest looked up from reference TRBV30 and TRBJ2-2, is SQTIHQWPATLVQPVGSPLSLECTVEGTSNPNLYWYRQAAGRGLQLLFYSVGIGQISSEVPQNLSASRPQDRQFILSSKKLLLSDSGFYLCAWSLGQGSGELFFGEGSRLTVL.

In DNA, the CDR3 is TGTGCCAGCAGCTCAGATAGGCAGGGCTACACCTTC. Amino acid sequence: CASSSDRQGYTF. The chain is built from TRBV7-9 and TRBJ1-2; D is unclear. Germline V lookup: CDR1 SEHNR, CDR2 FQNEAQ (reference sequence). CDR3 size: 12 residues. The V gene lost 4 bases and the J gene lost 8 bases, with 11 bases spanning the gap.

The CDR3 DNA reads as TGTGCCAGCAGTTTCCGACAGGGGGCCCACAATGAGCAGTTCTTC. This translates into CASSFRQGAHNEQFF. V is TRBV27 and J is TRBJ2-1; 10 nucleotides align to TRBD1. J gave up 5 bases and V 3 bases, and 4 bases lay outside the gene matches. Looked up from germline, CDR1 is MNHEY and CDR2 is SMNVEV (reference sequence). The CDR3 extends over 15 amino acids.

This sequence joins TRBV4-3 and TRBJ2-7; 10 nucleotides agree with TRBD1. Germline V gene data show CDR1 as LGHNA and CDR2 as YSLEER. The J segment lost 1 base and the V segment lost 1 base, leaving 1 base of the junction unmatched. The length of the CDR3 is 15 residues. CDR3 DNA sequence: TGCGCCAGCAGCCAAGGGACAGGGGGTTCCTACGAGCAGTACTTC. Amino acid sequence: CASSQGTGGSYEQYF.

The gene calls are TRBV7-3 and TRBJ2-2; D is unresolved. V dropped 0 bases and J dropped 8 bases, with 7 bases sitting between them. Germline V CDR1 and CDR2: SGHTA, FQGTGA. The CDR3 is made up of 13 amino acids. DNA of the CDR3: TGTGCCAGCAGCTTAACGTTTCCTGGGGAGCTGTTTTTT. It specifies CASSLTFPGELFF.

The chain recombines TRBV10-2 with TRBJ2-3; D assignment may be TRBD1 or TRBD2 (5 bases each). With 6 bases removed from V and 3 bases from J, the gap between germline ends came to 13 bases. CDR1 is WSHSY and CDR2 is SAAADI in the germline V gene. This CDR3 spans 14 amino acids. The CDR3 reads CASSRGAGTDTQYF. For the CDR3, the DNA is TGCGCCAGCAGCCGAGGGGCAGGGACAGATACGCAGTATTTT.

The chain couples TRBV27 to TRBJ2-1, with D tentatively TRBD2 (5 bases). The germline CDR1 and CDR2 sequences are MNHEY and SMNVEV (reference sequence). Between the trimmed V and J ends, which lost 2 bases and 4 bases, there was a span of 6 bases. This CDR3 region has 13 residues. For the CDR3, the DNA is TGTGCCAGCAGTTTAGGGAGTTACAATGAGCAGTTCTTC. This gives the protein CASSLGSYNEQFF.

This chain links TRBV11-2 with TRBJ1-3; TRBD1 matches 10 bases. CDR3 length equals 15 residues. Germline values: CDR1 SGHAT, CDR2 FQNNGV. J was trimmed by 3 bases and V by 5 bases; bases with no gene match: 4. The CDR3 here is CASSPGTGVGNTIYF. For the CDR3, the DNA is TGTGCCAGCAGCCCCGGGACAGGGGTTGGAAACACCATATATTTT.

The chain links TRBV30 to TRBJ2-7; 9 bases fit TRBD1. Germline values: CDR1 GTSNPN, CDR2 SVGIG (reference sequence). The CDR3 has 16 residues. Trimming at V came to 1 base and at J to 4 bases, leaving 11 bases not matched to a gene. The CDR3 bases are TGTGCCTGGAGTGCCCCGGGACAGGGAATTTGGTACGAGCAGTACTTC. Encoded protein: CAWSAPGQGIWYEQYF.

The genes are TRBV5-1 and TRBJ2-1; D possibly matches TRBD1 or TRBD2 (5 bases each). CDR3 size: 14 residues. Germline CDR1 and CDR2: SGHRS and YFSETQ. V was shortened by 0 bases and J by 2 bases, with 6 bases between the two germline ends. The CDR3 sequence: CASSLAGPYNEQFF. CDR3 in DNA: TGCGCCAGCAGCTTGGCGGGGCCCTACAATGAGCAGTTCTTC.

As DNA, the CDR3 is TGTGCCAGCAGCAAAATCGGAGTCTATGTGGAAAAACTGTTTTTT. Protein: CASSKIGVYVEKLFF. The chain joins TRBV21-1 to TRBJ1-4. TRBV21-1 is a documented pseudogene. This CDR3 contains 15 residues.

The sample holds one count of this clone. The genes are TRBV19 and TRBJ2-7, with D tentatively TRBD1 or TRBD2 (5 bases each). Trimming left V 6 bases short and J 4 bases short, with 10 bases between. Germline CDR1 is LNHDA and CDR2 is SQIVND (reference sequence). The CDR3 sequence is 12 residues long. DNA for the CDR3: TGTGCCAGTAGGGGACCGACTTACGAGCAGTACTTC. Translation: CASRGPTYEQYF.

V is TRBV1 and J is TRBJ2-2; TRBD2, the D gene given by the table, was not confirmed from the DNA. TRBV1 is annotated as a pseudogene. The CDR3 sequence is 17 residues long. Here the CDR3 reads CTSSQDPNGGWAGELFF. CDR3 sequence (DNA): TGCACCAGCAGCCAAGACCCCAACGGGGGGTGGGCCGGGGAGCTGTTTTTT.

V and J are TRBV2 and TRBJ2-7; TRBD2 matches at 11 bases. In germline, CDR1 is SNHLY, CDR2 FYNNEI. The CDR3 totals 15 residues. V trimming: 8 bases; J trimming: 2 bases; junction bases outside the gene matches: 8. The CDR3 is CASSTGTSGPYEQYF. CDR3 in DNA: TGTGCCAGCTCAACCGGGACTAGCGGCCCCTACGAGCAGTACTTC.

The chain joins TRBV6-4 to TRBJ2-5; 10 nucleotides align to TRBD2. The trim removed 7 bases at V and 5 bases at J, leaving 7 bases unmatched. This CDR3 contains 14 residues. Looked up from germline, CDR1 is MRHNA and CDR2 is SNTAGT. The CDR3 sequence: CASTELAGCETQYF. The CDR3 DNA reads TGTGCCAGCACGGAACTAGCGGGGTGTGAGACCCAGTACTTC.

The chain joins TRBV7-9 to TRBJ2-3; D is undetermined. The ends were cut back, 4 bases at V and 5 bases at J, with 22 bases in the middle. The CDR3 totals 17 residues. The V gene's germline CDR1 is SEHNR and CDR2 FQNEAQ (reference sequence). The CDR3, as DNA: TGTGCCAGCAGCTCCTCGGACGGCCCAGGTTTTGTAGATACGCAGTATTTT. It yields the protein CASSSSDGPGFVDTQYF.

This chain joins TRBV20-1 and TRBJ2-7, with a possible D match to TRBD2 (5 bases). V was clipped by 7 bases and J by 6 bases, with 10 bases between them. Germline CDR1 and CDR2: DFQATT and SNEGSKA (reference sequence). The CDR3 has 10 residues. The CDR3 reads CSGVRGEQYF. CDR3 nucleotide sequence: TGCAGTGGGGTACGGGGCGAGCAGTACTTC.

The chain has TRBV4-1 and TRBJ1-2; D is uncertain. The CDR3 has 15 amino acids. Germline CDR1 reads MGHRA; CDR2 reads YSYEKL. V dropped 0 bases and J dropped 4 bases, with 12 bases sitting between them. The CDR3, as DNA: TGCGCCAGCAGCCAAGAGATCGCAGGCATCTATGGCTACACCTTC. Translated, it gives CASSQEIAGIYGYTF.

This sequence joins TRBV30 and TRBJ2-1; D perhaps matches TRBD2 (6 bases). The CDR3 sequence is 13 residues long. Trimming pared 1 base from V and 4 bases from J, leaving 8 bases between. CDR1 is GTSNPN and CDR2 is SVGIG in the germline V gene (reference sequence). CDR3 residues: CAWSASAYNEQFF. CDR3 DNA: TGTGCCTGGAGTGCTAGCGCATACAATGAGCAGTTCTTC.

The J gene is TRBJ2-2, the V gene TRBV23-1; no definite D call. TRBV23-1 is an ORF; its function is uncertain. Between the trimmed V and J ends, which lost 2 bases and 7 bases, there was a span of 8 bases. CDR3 length: 13 residues. The CDR3: CASSQTDFGELFF. The CDR3, as DNA: TGCGCCAGCAGTCAAACAGACTTCGGGGAGCTGTTTTTT.

The chain has TRBV5-7 and TRBJ1-5; TRBD1 is a possible D gene (5 bases). TRBV5-7 is given ORF status, its function remaining uncertain. The CDR3 loop spans 18 amino acids. Deletions cut 2 bases from V and 1 base from J, with 19 bases between. The CDR3 DNA sequence: TGTGCCAGCAGCTTTAGGGGCCTGGCGGGGGACAGCAATCAGCCCCAGCATTTT. Translation: CASSFRGLAGDSNQPQHF.

The chain carries TRBV5-8 and TRBJ1-1; 8 bases fit TRBD1. The CDR3 spans 19 residues. The germline CDR1 and CDR2 sequences are SGHTS and YDEGEE. Unmatched junction bases numbered 22, after V lost 4 bases and J lost 5 bases. Here the CDR3 DNA reads TGTGCCAGCAGCCCTAGGTCCGGGACAGGCTATCGGGGGTGGACTGAAGCTTTCTTT. Protein product: CASSPRSGTGYRGWTEAFF.

This chain joins TRBV6-6 and TRBJ2-7, with D maybe TRBD1 (5 bases). Germline V gene sequence: CDR1 MNHNY, CDR2 SVGAGI (reference sequence). The CDR3 extends over 13 amino acids. V lost 0 bases and J lost 4, with 7 bases in between. CDR3 in amino acids: CASSYSTDYEQYF. The CDR3 DNA follows: TGTGCCAGCAGTTACTCGACAGATTACGAGCAGTACTTC.

The gene calls are TRBV30 and TRBJ1-5; 9 positions match TRBD1. Germline V CDR1 and CDR2: GTSNPN, SVGIG (reference sequence). Trimming at V came to 0 bases and at J to 4 bases, leaving 4 bases not matched to a gene. The CDR3 is made up of 15 amino acids. This CDR3 is CAWSVGTGSNQPQHF. The CDR3 region has the DNA TGTGCCTGGAGTGTAGGGACAGGGTCTAATCAGCCCCAGCATTTT.